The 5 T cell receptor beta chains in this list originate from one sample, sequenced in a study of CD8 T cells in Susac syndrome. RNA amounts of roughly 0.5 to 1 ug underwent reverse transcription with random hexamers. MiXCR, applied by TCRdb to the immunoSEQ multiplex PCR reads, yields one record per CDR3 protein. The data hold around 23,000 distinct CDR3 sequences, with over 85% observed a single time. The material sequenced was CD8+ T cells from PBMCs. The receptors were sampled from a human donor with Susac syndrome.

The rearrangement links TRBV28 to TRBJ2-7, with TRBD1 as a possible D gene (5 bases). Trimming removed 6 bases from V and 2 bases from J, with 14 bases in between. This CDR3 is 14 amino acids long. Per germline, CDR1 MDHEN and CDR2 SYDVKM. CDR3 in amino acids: CASSPRTTTYEQYF. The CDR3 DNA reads TGTGCCAGCAGCCCTCGGACAACCACCTACGAGCAGTACTTC.

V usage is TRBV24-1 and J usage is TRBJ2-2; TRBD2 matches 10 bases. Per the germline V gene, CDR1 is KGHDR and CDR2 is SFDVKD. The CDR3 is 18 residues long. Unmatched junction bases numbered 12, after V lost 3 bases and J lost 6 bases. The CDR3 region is CATSDVELAGLVPGELFF. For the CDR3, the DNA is TGTGCCACCAGTGATGTCGAACTAGCGGGGTTAGTCCCCGGGGAGCTGTTTTTT.

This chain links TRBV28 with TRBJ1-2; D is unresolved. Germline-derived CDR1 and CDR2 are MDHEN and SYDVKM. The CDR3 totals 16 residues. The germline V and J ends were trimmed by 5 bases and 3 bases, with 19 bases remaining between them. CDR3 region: CASSPAGPSEDYGYTF. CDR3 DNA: TGTGCCAGCAGTCCCGCCGGGCCGTCCGAGGACTATGGCTACACCTTC.

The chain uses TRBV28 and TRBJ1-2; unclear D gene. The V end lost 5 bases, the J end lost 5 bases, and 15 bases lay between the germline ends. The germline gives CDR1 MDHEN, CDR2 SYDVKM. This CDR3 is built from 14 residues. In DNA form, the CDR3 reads TGTGCCAGCAGTCCCCCAGGATCTGGGTATGGCTACACCTTC. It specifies CASSPPGSGYGYTF.

CDR3 bases: TGTGCCAGCAGCGGCATAACAGGGGGCTCGGTAGCTTTCTTT. It translates to CASSGITGGSVAFF. The rearrangement joins TRBV5-6 to TRBJ1-1; 9 bases match TRBD1. V was pared by 4 bases and J by 10 bases, with 11 bases of the junction left unmatched. This CDR3 spans 14 amino acids. CDR1 SGHDT and CDR2 YYEEEE come from the germline V gene.